This T cell receptor (beta chain) was documented in a study of T cell responses to AZD1222 COVID-19 vaccine (dated by TCRdb to the early 2020s). A note on the overall study: A total of under 250 trial participants underwent TCR sequencing, of whom 200 to 220 had received two doses of AZD1222 and approximately 25 had received two doses of the MenACWY control vaccine. Enrollment into the trials was organized by age into subgroups of 18-55, 56-69 and 70-plus years, and those subgroups contained 148, 28 and 57 TCR-sequenced participants, respectively. The study at large found these results: Vaccine-associated CD4 TCRs spanned the whole spike protein, with dominant responses in regions 160-218 and 743-854. Conclusions about previously exposed vaccinees were limited because only six AZD1222 recipients were SARS-CoV-2 seropositive at baseline. Because no day 14 peak-response samples were available, the repertoires could be characterized only after the peak T cell response. Spike-specific TCR breadth and depth rose significantly after two AZD1222 doses compared with day 0 and with MenACWY recipients. Participants were mostly white British and included more females than males, and it was suggested by the authors that clonal diversity may have been underestimated. In the small 56-69-year group, the increase in depth fell short of significance, most likely because of low power. Nearly half of unique spike-specific TCRs reportedly recognized epitopes outside regions mutated in the B.1.351 and B.1.1.7 variants.

Remarks on this clone: Its antigen is currently not known. Per-base quality was not reported, and no clone a single base away is much larger than it.

What the time point label conveys for this sample: about 28 days (+/-7) after the second vaccine dose. AZD1222 recipients given second doses at about 4 weeks or at about 12 weeks were pooled, since spike-specific TCR depth and breadth were not found to differ between the two schedules. The vaccinee samples were drawn from two UK trials, COV001 and COV002, one of which was a single-blind randomized controlled phase 2/3 trial testing AZD1222 (ChAdOx1 nCoV-19) in healthy adults. For TCRbeta chain sequencing, PBMC samples were collected from trial participants at day 0 and at day 28 after the second dose. V ends up 7 bases short and J 4 bases short, with an unmatched junction base count of 10. CDR1 and CDR2 are read off the germline V gene as MDHEN and SYDVKM. Including the terminal cysteine and phenylalanine, the CDR3 comprises 14 residues. Only CDR3 DNA is held: 42 bases, read in frame from base 1.

The CDR3 regions of human TCRbeta chains were analyzed by immunosequencing. As for how the authors treated the data: Repertoire TCRs were checked for matches against a reference library of SARS-CoV-2-specific TCRs that had been generated using the MIRA antigen-specificity platform. Breadth was defined as the fraction of unique TCRs that were SARS-CoV-2-associated, and depth was defined as the fraction of total T cells that were SARS-CoV-2-associated. Using the MIRA data, every spike-specific TCR was mapped to the spike region that the TCR reacted to and assigned to either a CD4 or a CD8 class. Log10-transformed breadth and depth values were compared by one-way ANOVA with Sidak's multiple comparisons tests. TCRdb retrieved this table from immuneACCESS and kept in-frame rearrangements only. Not all clones are present; in checked studies, unresolved V genes account for under half, and no reason is known for the remainder. Clonal size and the V and J genes are those of that table, whereas D and trimming came from the DNA. The sample table contains approximately 300,000 clones; only one count was recorded for almost 95% of them. 0.55% of the sample is taken by the ten largest.

The chain was built from TRBV28 and TRBJ2-7, and TRBD1 aligns with 7 junction nucleotides. The clonotype comes from an adult who received the AZD1222 COVID-19 vaccine. The sample here was peripheral blood, taken 28 days after the second AZD1222 dose. Read as DNA, the sequence is TGTGCCAGCACCGCCCCAGGGACAGATTACGAGCAGTACTTC. This sequence encodes CASTAPGTDYEQYF.